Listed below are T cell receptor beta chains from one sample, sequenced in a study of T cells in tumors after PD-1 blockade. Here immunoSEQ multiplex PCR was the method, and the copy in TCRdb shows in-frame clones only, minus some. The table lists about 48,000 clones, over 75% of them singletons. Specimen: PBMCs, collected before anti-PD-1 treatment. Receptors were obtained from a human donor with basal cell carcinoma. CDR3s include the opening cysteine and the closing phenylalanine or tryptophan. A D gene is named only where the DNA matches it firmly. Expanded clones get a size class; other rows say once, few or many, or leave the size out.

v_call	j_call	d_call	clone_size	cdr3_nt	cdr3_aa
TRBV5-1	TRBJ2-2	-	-	TGCGCCAGCAGCTTGGAAGGTGTAGGGGAGCTGTTTTTT	CASSLEGVGELFF
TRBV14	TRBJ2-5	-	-	TGTGCCAGCAGCCAAGATTTGGCAGCGAAGACCCAGTACTTC	CASSQDLAAKTQYF
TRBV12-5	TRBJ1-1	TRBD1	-	TGTGCTAGTGGTTCCCTGGACAGGGTTTGGTCTGAAGCTTTCTTT	CASGSLDRVWSEAFF
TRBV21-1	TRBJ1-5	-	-	TGTGCCAGCAGCTCAGAGACACCAAGACCTACTCTTAGCAATCAGCCCCAGCATTTT	CASSSETPRPTLSNQPQHF
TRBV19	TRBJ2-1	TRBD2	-	TGTGCCAGTAGTATAGACTCGGGGGGGGCTCACAATGAGCAGTTCTTC	CASSIDSGGAHNEQFF
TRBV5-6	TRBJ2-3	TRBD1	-	TGTGCCAGCAGCTTAGGGACAGGGCAACACCGCACAGATACGCAGTATTTT	CASSLGTGQHRTDTQYF
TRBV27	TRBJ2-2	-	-	TGTGCCAGCAGTTTGTTCAGTGCGAACACCGGGGAGCTGTTTTTT	CASSLFSANTGELFF
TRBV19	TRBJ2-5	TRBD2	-	TGTGCCAGTAGTATTAGCGGGGGGGCCTGGGAGACCCAGTACTTC	CASSISGGAWETQYF
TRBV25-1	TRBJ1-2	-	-	TGTGCCAGCAGTGAATTGGGCAGTTCCCCCTATGGCTACACCTTC	CASSELGSSPYGYTF
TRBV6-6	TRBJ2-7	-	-	TGTGCCACCACAGGACGGGACTCGCCGGGAGACGAGCAGTACTTC	CATTGRDSPGDEQYF
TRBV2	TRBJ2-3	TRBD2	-	TGTGCCAGCAGGACTAGCGGGGGGGCGGATACGCAGTATTTT	CASRTSGGADTQYF
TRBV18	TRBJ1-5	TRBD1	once	TGTGCCAGCTCCCCCGACAGGGCGCAGGATCAGCCCCAGCATTTT	CASSPDRAQDQPQHF
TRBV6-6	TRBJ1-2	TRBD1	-	TGTGCCAGCAGTGCGGGACAGGAGATCCGAAACTATGGCTACACCTTC	CASSAGQEIRNYGYTF
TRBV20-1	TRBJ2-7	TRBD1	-	TGCAGTGCTAGTATAGGACAGGGAGCCTACGAGCAGTACTTC	CSASIGQGAYEQYF
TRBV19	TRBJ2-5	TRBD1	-	TGTGCCAGTTCTATTACAGGGGTCGTGGGAAAAGAGACCCAGTACTTC	CASSITGVVGKETQYF
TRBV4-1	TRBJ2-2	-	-	TGCGCCAGCAGCCCGAGGGGGACCGGGGAGCTGTTTTTT	CASSPRGTGELFF
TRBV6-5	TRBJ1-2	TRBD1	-	TGTGCCAGCAGTATACAGGGGGATGGCTACACCTTC	CASSIQGDGYTF
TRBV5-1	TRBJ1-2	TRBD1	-	TGCGCCAGCAGCTTGGCAGGGGGTGGGCCTGGCTACACCTTC	CASSLAGGGPGYTF
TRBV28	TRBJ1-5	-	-	TGTGCCAGCACCATCGGACAGCTCAATCAGCCCCAGCATTTT	CASTIGQLNQPQHF
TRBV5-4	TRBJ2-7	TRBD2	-	TGTGCCAGCAGCTTGAGCTCAGCGGGGGGTCTCTACGAGCAGTACTTC	CASSLSSAGGLYEQYF
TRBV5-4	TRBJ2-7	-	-	TGTGCCAGCAGCTCCGGGACCTACGAGCAGTACTTC	CASSSGTYEQYF
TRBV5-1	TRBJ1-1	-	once	TGCGCCAGCAGCTTGAGGCAGGGTGATGAAGCTTTCTTT	CASSLRQGDEAFF
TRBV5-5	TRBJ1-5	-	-	TGTGCCAGCAGCTCCAGACAGGCCTATCAGCCCCAGCATTTT	CASSSRQAYQPQHF
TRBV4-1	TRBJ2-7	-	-	TGCGCCAGCAGCCAAGATCCTACCGGTGAAGGGCTGACCTACGAGCAGTACTTC	CASSQDPTGEGLTYEQYF
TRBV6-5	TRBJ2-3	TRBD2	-	TGTGCCAGCAGTTACTCCCCCGGGAGGGGGACAGATACGCAGTATTTT	CASSYSPGRGTDTQYF
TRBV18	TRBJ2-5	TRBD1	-	TGTGCCAGCCAGAATGTGGGACAGGGGGCCCAGTACTTC	CASQNVGQGAQYF
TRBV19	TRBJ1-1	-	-	TGTGTCAGTAGTGGTCCCATGAACACTGAAGCTTTCTTT	CVSSGPMNTEAFF
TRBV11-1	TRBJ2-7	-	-	TGTGCCAGCAGCTTAAAAGGCGACACCGGAGCTTACGAGCAGTACTTC	CASSLKGDTGAYEQYF
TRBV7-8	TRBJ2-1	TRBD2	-	TGTGCCAGCAGCTTCGAGCGGGGGGGGTCACATGAGCAGTTCTTC	CASSFERGGSHEQFF
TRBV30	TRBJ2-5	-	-	TGTGCCTGGAGTGTACGTCTGGCCCAGTACTTC	CAWSVRLAQYF
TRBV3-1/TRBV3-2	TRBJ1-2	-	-	TGTGCCAGCAGCCAAGATCCTGCGGGGACGGGTGGCTACACCTTC	CASSQDPAGTGGYTF
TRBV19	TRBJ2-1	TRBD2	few	TGTGCCAGTAGTCCTGGGAGGGGAGGGAGCAATGAGCAGTTCTTC	CASSPGRGGSNEQFF
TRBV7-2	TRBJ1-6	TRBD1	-	TGTGCCAGCAGGGCCGGGGGGACAGGGGGCGAGTCACCCCTCCACTTT	CASRAGGTGGESPLHF
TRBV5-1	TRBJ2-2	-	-	TGCGCCAGCAGAGCATCGGTCACCGGGGAGCTGTTTTTT	CASRASVTGELFF
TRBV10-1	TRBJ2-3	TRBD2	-	TGCGCCAGCAGTGATGGTAGCGGGGGGCCTCGAGTTACGCAGTATTTT	CASSDGSGGPRVTQYF
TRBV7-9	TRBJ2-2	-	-	TGTGCCAGCAGCTTAGAGGGAGGCACCGGGGAGCTGTTTTTT	CASSLEGGTGELFF
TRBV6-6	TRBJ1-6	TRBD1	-	TGTGCCAGCAGGACGACAGGGGTTAACTCACCCCTCCACTTT	CASRTTGVNSPLHF
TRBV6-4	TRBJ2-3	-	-	TGTGCCAGCAGCGACAGTTTATCCACAGATACGCAGTATTTT	CASSDSLSTDTQYF
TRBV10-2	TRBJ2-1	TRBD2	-	TGCGCCAGCAGTGACCCAGCGGGGGGGTACAATGAGCAGTTCTTC	CASSDPAGGYNEQFF
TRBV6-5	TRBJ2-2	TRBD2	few	TGTGCTATTGGGAGGCAGCGGGGGAGCGCCGGGGAGCTGTTTTTT	CAIGRQRGSAGELFF
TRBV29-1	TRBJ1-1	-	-	TGCAGCGTTGAATCGAACACTGAAGCTTTCTTT	CSVESNTEAFF
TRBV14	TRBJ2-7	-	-	TGTGCCAGCAGCCAAGATCGGCAGGGGACAAGCTCCTACGAGCAGTACTTC	CASSQDRQGTSSYEQYF
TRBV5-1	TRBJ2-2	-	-	TGCGCCAGCAGCCCTAACACCGGGGAGCTGTTTTTT	CASSPNTGELFF
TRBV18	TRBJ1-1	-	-	TGTGCCAGCTCACCCCCCCAGGGAAGTGCTTTCTTT	CASSPPQGSAFF
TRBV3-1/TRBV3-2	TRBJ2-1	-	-	TGTGCCAGCAGCCAGGGGGGAGGAGAGGGGCAGTTCTTC	CASSQGGGEGQFF
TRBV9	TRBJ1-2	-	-	TGTGCCAGCAGCCTCCTGGGGGTAGGTGGCTACACCTTC	CASSLLGVGGYTF
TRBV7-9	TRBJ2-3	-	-	TGTGCCAGCAGCTTATCCGGGGCTTCAGATACGCAGTATTTT	CASSLSGASDTQYF
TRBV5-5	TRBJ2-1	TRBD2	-	TGTGCCAGCAGCTTGTTTGCGGGGGGGCAGAATGAGCAGTTCTTC	CASSLFAGGQNEQFF
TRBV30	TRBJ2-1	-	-	TGTGCCTGGAGTGTAGTTAGGCAGGACTATTACAGGGAGCAGTTCTTC	CAWSVVRQDYYREQFF
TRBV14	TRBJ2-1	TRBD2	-	TGTGCCAGCAGCCAAGAAAGCATGACTAGCGGGGGTAACAATGAGCAGTTCTTC	CASSQESMTSGGNNEQFF
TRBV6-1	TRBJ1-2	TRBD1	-	TGTGCCAGCAGTGAAGCCTGGACAGGCCAGGGGAATGGCTACACCTTC	CASSEAWTGQGNGYTF
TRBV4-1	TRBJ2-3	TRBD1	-	TGCGCCAGCAGCCAGGGACAGGGGTGGTTAGATACGCAGTATTTT	CASSQGQGWLDTQYF
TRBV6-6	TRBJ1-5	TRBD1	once	TGTGCCAGCAGAGACAGGGGTGATAGCAATCAGCCCCAGCATTTT	CASRDRGDSNQPQHF
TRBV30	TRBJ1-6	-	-	TGTGCCTGGAGGACCGGGGACTTTCCCAGGTTGGGTTCACCCCTCCACTTT	CAWRTGDFPRLGSPLHF
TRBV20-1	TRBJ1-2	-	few	TGCAGTTCGACCGCTATATATGGCTACACCTTC	CSSTAIYGYTF
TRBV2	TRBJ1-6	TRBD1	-	TGTGCCGGAGGACAGGGGGCGGATCATTCACCCCTCCACTTT	CAGGQGADHSPLHF
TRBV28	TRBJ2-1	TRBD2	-	TGTGCCAGCAGGCCGACTAGCGGGGGGGCCTATGAGCAGTTCTTC	CASRPTSGGAYEQFF
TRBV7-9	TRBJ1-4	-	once	TGTGCCAGCAGCTTATCAGACAGACCTAGATGGGGAAATGAAAAACTGTTTTTT	CASSLSDRPRWGNEKLFF
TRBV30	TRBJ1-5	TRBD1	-	TGTGCCTGGAGTGTACAGGGGAATCAGCCCCAGCATTTT	CAWSVQGNQPQHF
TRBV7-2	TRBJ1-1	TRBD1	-	TGTGCCAGCAGCTTAGGAGGGGGCGCGGGGACTGAAGCTTTCTTT	CASSLGGGAGTEAFF